The rows below give T cell receptor beta chains drawn from one sample of a study of CD8 T cells in Susac syndrome. Each CDR3 protein is one row after TCRdb ran MiXCR on the immunoSEQ multiplex PCR reads. The sample consists of some 120,000 distinct CDR3 sequences, around nine tenths of them appearing once. Sequencing input: CD4+ T cells from PBMCs. These receptors all stem from a human donor in good health. The CDR3 runs from the conserved cysteine through the conserved F or W. The order of the fields is D gene, clone size, V gene, CDR3 length, J gene, CDR3 protein, CDR3 DNA. D genes are given only for firm matches. Size is omitted from some rows. Given values are once, few, many or a class for expanded clones.

>-|-|TRBV30|13|TRBJ2-5
CAWSVPGLETQYF
TGTGCCTGGAGTGTCCCGGGTCTGGAGACCCAGTACTTC
>-|once|TRBV13|15|TRBJ2-7
CASSLVGDRSDEQYF
TGTGCCAGCAGCTTAGTAGGGGATAGGAGCGACGAGCAGTACTTC
>-|once|TRBV5-1|16|TRBJ2-2
CASSRAAGWNTGELFF
TGCGCCAGCAGCCGGGCGGCGGGTTGGAACACCGGGGAGCTGTTTTTT
>-|-|TRBV6-2/TRBV6-3|12|TRBJ1-1
CASSYSTAEAFF
TGTGCCAGCAGTTACTCAACGGCTGAAGCTTTCTTT
>-|once|TRBV24-1|13|TRBJ2-1
CATSEPGNGEQFF
TGTGCCACCAGTGAGCCAGGGAACGGCGAGCAGTTCTTC
>TRBD1|-|TRBV4-3|14|TRBJ1-1
CASSQGDRATEAFF
TGCGCCAGCAGCCAAGGGGACAGGGCGACTGAAGCTTTCTTT
>-|once|TRBV18|16|TRBJ1-5
CASSLEGPASNQPQHF
TGTGCCAGCTCACTCGAAGGACCAGCGAGCAATCAGCCCCAGCATTTT
>TRBD2|-|TRBV7-3|17|TRBJ2-2
CASSFGLAGDRTGELFF
TGTGCCAGCAGCTTCGGGCTAGCGGGAGATAGGACCGGGGAGCTGTTTTTT
>TRBD1|-|TRBV12-3/TRBV12-4|15|TRBJ2-2
CASTPTRGRSGELFF
TGTGCCAGCACCCCTACCAGGGGGAGATCCGGGGAGCTGTTTTTT
>-|-|TRBV28|14|TRBJ2-7
CASRVRDAVGEQYF
TGTGCCAGCAGGGTGAGGGATGCGGTCGGGGAGCAGTACTTC
>TRBD1|-|TRBV5-6|16|TRBJ2-7
CASSSGQGSLAYEQYF
TGTGCCAGCAGCTCGGGACAGGGGTCTCTTGCCTACGAGCAGTACTTC
>-|-|TRBV19|13|TRBJ1-1
CAREQGLNTEAFF
TGTGCCAGGGAACAGGGATTGAACACTGAAGCTTTCTTT
>-|-|TRBV30|11|TRBJ1-2
CAWSYGAGYTF
TGTGCCTGGAGTTACGGGGCTGGCTACACCTTC
>-|-|TRBV18|15|TRBJ1-6
CASSLRQDRSSPLHF
TGTGCCAGCTCATTACGACAGGATCGGTCTTCACCCCTCCACTTT
>-|-|TRBV20-1|14|TRBJ2-1
CSAKGGQTYNEQFF
TGCAGTGCTAAGGGAGGACAGACCTACAATGAGCAGTTCTTC
>-|-|TRBV20-1|16|TRBJ2-2
CSARLRSFANTGELFF
TGCAGTGCTAGATTGAGAAGCTTCGCGAACACCGGGGAGCTGTTTTTT
>TRBD1|-|TRBV7-2|18|TRBJ1-2
CASRTLGTGGAKSYGYTF
TGTGCCAGCAGAACCCTCGGGACAGGGGGCGCGAAAAGCTATGGCTACACCTTC
>TRBD1|-|TRBV5-1|16|TRBJ2-5
CASSSSDRGGIETQYF
TGCGCCAGCAGCTCAAGCGACAGGGGTGGGATCGAGACCCAGTACTTC
>TRBD2|-|TRBV5-1|17|TRBJ2-1
CASSLAPTSGRGNEQFF
TGCGCCAGCAGCTTGGCCCCTACTAGCGGGAGGGGCAATGAGCAGTTCTTC
>TRBD1|-|TRBV27|14|TRBJ1-1
CASSTGTENTEAFF
TGTGCCAGCAGTACCGGGACAGAGAACACTGAAGCTTTCTTT
>-|-|TRBV5-1|14|TRBJ2-7
CASSLAFGSYEQYF
TGCGCCAGCAGCTTGGCCTTCGGCTCCTACGAGCAGTACTTC
>-|-|TRBV20-1|16|TRBJ2-1
CSAMGRDRSTYNEQFF
TGCAGTGCCATGGGGAGGGACAGAAGTACTTACAATGAGCAGTTCTTC
>-|-|TRBV12-3/TRBV12-4|12|TRBJ2-5
CASSRQEGPLDF
TGTGCCAGCAGTCGACAGGAGGGCCCACTAGACTTC
>-|-|TRBV6-6|12|TRBJ2-2
CASTRTTGELFF
TGTGCCAGCACGAGAACCACCGGGGAGCTGTTTTTT
>-|-|TRBV27|13|TRBJ2-1
CASSLSKGDEQFF
TGTGCCAGCAGTTTATCGAAAGGGGATGAGCAGTTCTTC
>TRBD2|-|TRBV20-1|16|TRBJ2-3
CSASFVPGGLTDTQYF
TGCAGTGCTAGTTTTGTGCCGGGGGGGTTGACAGATACGCAGTATTTT
>-|-|TRBV6-1|13|TRBJ1-1
CASSLSPNTEAFF
TGTGCCAGCAGTCTTTCTCCGAACACTGAAGCTTTCTTT
>-|once|TRBV20-1|16|TRBJ2-1
CSARVRIFTSGNEQFF
TGCAGTGCTAGAGTTCGTATTTTTACTAGTGGCAATGAGCAGTTCTTC
>-|-|TRBV7-2|17|TRBJ1-5
CASSLGVRGASNQPQHF
TGTGCCAGCAGCTTAGGAGTCAGGGGCGCTAGCAATCAGCCCCAGCATTTT
>TRBD1|-|TRBV20-1|14|TRBJ1-1
CSARKGASDTEAFF
TGCAGTGCTAGGAAGGGGGCGTCGGACACTGAAGCTTTCTTT
>TRBD2|once|TRBV12-3/TRBV12-4|15|TRBJ2-3
CASSFGTSGRNTQYF
TGTGCCAGCAGTTTCGGGACTAGCGGGAGAAATACGCAGTATTTT
>-|-|TRBV12-3/TRBV12-4|11|TRBJ1-1
CASSFTTEAFF
TGTGCCAGCAGTTTCACAACTGAAGCTTTCTTT
>-|-|TRBV2|14|TRBJ1-1
CASSDRGVGTEAFF
TGTGCCAGCAGTGATCGGGGGGTAGGAACTGAAGCTTTCTTT
>-|-|TRBV20-1|13|TRBJ2-1
CSANGGTYNEQFF
TGCAGTGCGAATGGTGGGACCTACAATGAGCAGTTCTTC
>TRBD1|few|TRBV29-1|13|TRBJ2-7
CSVVGGDYYEQYF
TGCAGCGTTGTAGGGGGCGATTACTACGAGCAGTACTTC
>-|-|TRBV19|15|TRBJ1-1
CASSIVAGPTAEAFF
TGTGCCAGTAGTATAGTAGCAGGGCCGACCGCTGAAGCTTTCTTT
>TRBD2|once|TRBV7-9|16|TRBJ2-3
CASSHPGLAGADTQYF
TGTGCCAGCAGCCATCCGGGACTAGCCGGGGCAGATACGCAGTATTTT
>TRBD2|once|TRBV9|18|TRBJ2-5
CASSVEGRGSLRGETQYF
TGTGCCAGCAGCGTAGAGGGGCGGGGGAGCCTAAGGGGAGAGACCCAGTACTTC
>-|-|TRBV5-1|16|TRBJ2-7
CASSLGRVFDSYEQYF
TGCGCCAGCAGCTTGGGGAGGGTCTTCGACTCCTACGAGCAGTACTTC
>-|-|TRBV7-2|16|TRBJ2-1
CASSRGGGSSYNEQFF
TGTGCCAGCAGCCGTGGAGGCGGCAGCTCCTACAATGAGCAGTTCTTC
>TRBD1|-|TRBV25-1|14|TRBJ1-1
CASRRQGALTEAFF
TGTGCCAGCAGGAGACAGGGGGCTTTGACTGAAGCTTTCTTT
>-|-|TRBV7-9|12|TRBJ1-4
CASSFGTEKLFF
TGTGCCAGCAGCTTCGGAACTGAAAAACTGTTTTTT
>-|-|TRBV3-1|15|TRBJ1-6
CASSQGQVTNSPLHF
TGTGCCAGCAGCCAAGGGCAGGTTACGAATTCACCCCTCCACTTT
>TRBD2|-|TRBV19|17|TRBJ2-3
CASSIGLAGRSTDTQYF
TGTGCCAGTAGTATAGGACTAGCGGGGCGAAGCACAGATACGCAGTATTTT
>TRBD2|-|TRBV20-1|16|TRBJ2-3
CSAREITSPGGYTQYF
TGCAGTGCCCGAGAGATAACATCGCCGGGAGGATATACGCAGTATTTT
>TRBD1|-|TRBV6-5|15|TRBJ1-2
CASSPGDRVSYGYTF
TGTGCCAGCAGCCCTGGGGACAGGGTTTCCTATGGCTACACCTTC
>TRBD1|-|TRBV20-1|13|TRBJ2-2
CSAIRTSTAGQGF
TGCAGTGCCATTCGTACATCAACTGCGGGACAGGGTTTT
>TRBD1|-|TRBV5-1|14|TRBJ2-4
CASSTGQSKNIQYF
TGCGCCAGCAGCACGGGACAGAGTAAAAACATTCAGTACTTC
>TRBD2|few|TRBV11-2|15|TRBJ2-2
CASSLRGANTGELFF
TGTGCCAGCAGCTTACGGGGGGCGAACACCGGGGAGCTGTTTTTT
>-|-|TRBV4-1|15|TRBJ1-2
CASSQEWSANYGYTF
TGCGCCAGCAGCCAAGAATGGTCTGCTAACTATGGCTACACCTTC
>-|-|TRBV7-2|15|TRBJ2-5
CASSPPGRGEETQYF
TGTGCCAGCAGCCCCCCGGGGAGAGGAGAAGAGACCCAGTACTTC
>-|-|TRBV7-2|15|TRBJ2-2
CASSLAGSRNGELFF
TGTGCCAGCAGCCTGGCGGGGAGTCGAAACGGGGAGCTGTTTTTT
>TRBD1|-|TRBV3-1|14|TRBJ1-5
CASSQTDRGQPQHF
TGTGCCAGCAGCCAGACGGACAGGGGTCAGCCCCAGCATTTT
>TRBD1|-|TRBV4-3|16|TRBJ1-2
CASSQDRLGQGYGYTF
TGCGCCAGCAGCCAAGATCGACTAGGACAGGGCTATGGCTACACCTTC
>TRBD2|-|TRBV3-1|14|TRBJ2-5
CASMTSGGQETQYF
TGTGCCAGCATGACTAGCGGGGGGCAAGAGACCCAGTACTTC
>-|-|TRBV7-9|12|TRBJ1-5
CASSSSAGPQHF
TGTGCCAGCAGCTCCTCTGCAGGGCCCCAGCATTTT
>TRBD2|-|TRBV18|15|TRBJ2-3
CASSGLAYSTDTQYF
TGTGCCAGCTCCGGACTAGCGTATAGCACAGATACGCAGTATTTT
>-|-|TRBV7-2|13|TRBJ2-7
CASSSQIPYEQYF
TGTGCCAGCAGCTCCCAAATTCCCTACGAGCAGTACTTC
>-|-|TRBV28|12|TRBJ1-5
CASTLRGKPQHF
TGTGCCAGCACCCTAAGGGGTAAGCCCCAGCATTTT
>-|-|TRBV12-3/TRBV12-4|12|TRBJ2-7
CASRGTSYEQYF
TGTGCCAGCAGGGGTACCTCCTACGAGCAGTACTTC